A selection of T cell receptor beta chains follows, all from one sample in a study of technical replicates of blood from a handful of donors. Libraries were prepared by immunoSEQ multiplex PCR; TCRdb keeps only in-frame clonotypes and omits some of them. The table includes 50,000 to 70,000 clones, 75% to 90% detected once. The sample taken for sequencing was PBMCs. Receptor source: a human donor in good health. Some clones in this sample may be carry-over from other donors' samples. The CDR3 runs from the conserved cysteine through the conserved F or W. The order of the fields is clone size, V gene, D gene, J gene, CDR3 DNA, CDR3 protein. A D gene is named only where the DNA matches it firmly. The size entry is marked missing in some rows and otherwise reads once, few, many or a size class.

abundance: NA; v_gene: TRBV19; d_gene: NA; j_gene: TRBJ1-1; CDR3nt: TGTGCCAGTAGTATAGACAGGAACACTGAAGCTTTCTTT; CDR3aa: CASSIDRNTEAFF
abundance: NA; v_gene: TRBV6-5; d_gene: NA; j_gene: TRBJ2-1; CDR3nt: TGTGCCAGCAGTTACGGAGGGAGGTTCGATGAGCAGTTCTTC; CDR3aa: CASSYGGRFDEQFF
abundance: NA; v_gene: TRBV19; d_gene: TRBD1; j_gene: TRBJ1-5; CDR3nt: TGTGCCAGTAGTTTCCGGACAGGGGTTTTCGTCCAGCCCCAGCATTTT; CDR3aa: CASSFRTGVFVQPQHF
abundance: NA; v_gene: TRBV5-1; d_gene: NA; j_gene: TRBJ2-7; CDR3nt: TGCGCCAGCAGCTTGGGGAGCGGAGGCTCCTACGAGCAGTACTTC; CDR3aa: CASSLGSGGSYEQYF
abundance: NA; v_gene: TRBV6-5; d_gene: NA; j_gene: TRBJ2-1; CDR3nt: TGTGCCAGCAGTACATCTACTAGGGTCCCGTTCTTC; CDR3aa: CASSTSTRVPFF
abundance: NA; v_gene: TRBV11-1; d_gene: NA; j_gene: TRBJ2-7; CDR3nt: TGTGCCAGCAGCCAAGGTTACCGGGTGGCGGAGCAGTACTTC; CDR3aa: CASSQGYRVAEQYF
abundance: NA; v_gene: TRBV4-3; d_gene: NA; j_gene: TRBJ2-1; CDR3nt: TGCGCCAGCAGCCAACTACTAGCAGCTGAGCAGTTCTTC; CDR3aa: CASSQLLAAEQFF
abundance: NA; v_gene: TRBV11-3; d_gene: NA; j_gene: TRBJ1-2; CDR3nt: TGTGCCAGCAGCCGTTCCCCCCCAACTGGCAGGCCTCTATGGGGCTACACCTTC; CDR3aa: CASSRSPPTGRPLWGYTF
abundance: NA; v_gene: TRBV19; d_gene: NA; j_gene: TRBJ2-1; CDR3nt: TGTGCCAGTAGTTTAACAGGGAATGAGCAGTTCTTC; CDR3aa: CASSLTGNEQFF
abundance: NA; v_gene: TRBV27; d_gene: TRBD1; j_gene: TRBJ2-5; CDR3nt: TGTGCCAGCAGTTTGACAGGGGGCTTTGAGACCCAGTACTTC; CDR3aa: CASSLTGGFETQYF
abundance: NA; v_gene: TRBV19; d_gene: NA; j_gene: TRBJ1-5; CDR3nt: TGTGCCAGTAGTATAGATGCGGGGGCAAATCAGCCCCAGCATTTT; CDR3aa: CASSIDAGANQPQHF
abundance: NA; v_gene: TRBV7-8; d_gene: TRBD2; j_gene: TRBJ2-7; CDR3nt: TGTGCCAGCAGCTTCAGCGGGAGCGCCGAGCAGTACTTC; CDR3aa: CASSFSGSAEQYF
abundance: NA; v_gene: TRBV7-3; d_gene: TRBD2; j_gene: TRBJ2-3; CDR3nt: TGTGCCAGCAGCCCAGGACTAGCGGGGGGCACAGATACGCAGTATTTT; CDR3aa: CASSPGLAGGTDTQYF
abundance: NA; v_gene: TRBV2; d_gene: TRBD1; j_gene: TRBJ1-2; CDR3nt: TGTGCCAGCAGAGACTTCCGGGACAGAGTACCTTCTAACTATGGCTACACCTTC; CDR3aa: CASRDFRDRVPSNYGYTF
abundance: NA; v_gene: TRBV19; d_gene: TRBD1; j_gene: TRBJ2-5; CDR3nt: TGTGCCAGTACGGGACAGGGGGCAGTCGAGACCCAGTACTTC; CDR3aa: CASTGQGAVETQYF
abundance: NA; v_gene: TRBV7-2; d_gene: NA; j_gene: TRBJ1-3; CDR3nt: TGTGCCAGCAGCTTAGGTTCAGGGGCCGGAAACACCATATATTTT; CDR3aa: CASSLGSGAGNTIYF
abundance: NA; v_gene: TRBV5-8; d_gene: TRBD1; j_gene: TRBJ2-5; CDR3nt: TGTGCCAGCAGCTTGGGTGGGGGACAGGGGCGAGAGACCCAGTACTTC; CDR3aa: CASSLGGGQGRETQYF
abundance: NA; v_gene: TRBV6-5; d_gene: TRBD1; j_gene: TRBJ2-7; CDR3nt: TGTGCCAGCAGTTACTCAGGGACAGGGACCTACGAGCAGTACTTC; CDR3aa: CASSYSGTGTYEQYF
abundance: once; v_gene: TRBV7-9; d_gene: NA; j_gene: TRBJ2-7; CDR3nt: TGTGCCAGCAGAGAGCCCGCGGGGTGGGAGCAGTACTTC; CDR3aa: CASREPAGWEQYF
abundance: NA; v_gene: TRBV2; d_gene: TRBD1; j_gene: TRBJ2-2; CDR3nt: TGTGCCAGCGGGACAGGGGAATCCGGGGAGCTGTTTTTT; CDR3aa: CASGTGESGELFF
abundance: NA; v_gene: TRBV4-1; d_gene: NA; j_gene: TRBJ2-1; CDR3nt: TGCGCCAGCAGCCAAGGGTCCGCGAGCGGTGATGAGCAGTTCTTC; CDR3aa: CASSQGSASGDEQFF
abundance: NA; v_gene: TRBV7-2; d_gene: NA; j_gene: TRBJ1-4; CDR3nt: TGTGCCAGCAGCTTAGCGAGGCAGGGAGGAGAAAAACTGTTTTTT; CDR3aa: CASSLARQGGEKLFF
abundance: NA; v_gene: TRBV7-3; d_gene: NA; j_gene: TRBJ2-6; CDR3nt: TGTGCCAGCAGCTTAGGAGGCGGTGGGGCCAACGTCCTGACTTTC; CDR3aa: CASSLGGGGANVLTF
abundance: medium-sized; v_gene: TRBV21-1; d_gene: NA; j_gene: TRBJ1-1; CDR3nt: TGTGCCAGCAGCACTGGAGATGAAGCTTTCTTT; CDR3aa: CASSTGDEAFF
abundance: NA; v_gene: TRBV6-4; d_gene: NA; j_gene: TRBJ2-3; CDR3nt: TGTGCCAGCAGTGACGGACAGGGAGGGAGTACAGATACGCAGTATTTT; CDR3aa: CASSDGQGGSTDTQYF
abundance: NA; v_gene: TRBV11-2; d_gene: NA; j_gene: TRBJ2-6; CDR3nt: TGTGCCAGCAGCTCCCCCAATGAACCGCGTCACTCTGGGGCCAACGTCCTGACTTTC; CDR3aa: CASSSPNEPRHSGANVLTF
abundance: NA; v_gene: TRBV5-8; d_gene: NA; j_gene: TRBJ1-2; CDR3nt: TGTGCCAGCAGCTTGACAGAATACTATGGCTACACCTTC; CDR3aa: CASSLTEYYGYTF
abundance: many; v_gene: TRBV19; d_gene: TRBD1; j_gene: TRBJ2-7; CDR3nt: TGTGCCAGCAGACCTACCAGGGGGCATGGGGGCCCCTACGAGCAGTACTTC; CDR3aa: CASRPTRGHGGPYEQYF
abundance: NA; v_gene: TRBV5-1; d_gene: NA; j_gene: TRBJ2-7; CDR3nt: TGCGCCCGCTCGCGCTCCAGAGCGGGTAAGTACGAGCAGTACTTC; CDR3aa: CARSRSRAGKYEQYF
abundance: NA; v_gene: TRBV9; d_gene: NA; j_gene: TRBJ1-2; CDR3nt: TGTGCCAGCAGCTCCACACCGAACTATGGCTACACCTTC; CDR3aa: CASSSTPNYGYTF
abundance: NA; v_gene: TRBV2; d_gene: NA; j_gene: TRBJ2-7; CDR3nt: TGTGCCAGCACCGTTAACGGCGAGCAGTACTTC; CDR3aa: CASTVNGEQYF
abundance: NA; v_gene: TRBV11-2; d_gene: TRBD1; j_gene: TRBJ2-4; CDR3nt: TGTGCCAGCAGCTTAGGAACAGGGGTGTACTTC; CDR3aa: CASSLGTGVYF
abundance: NA; v_gene: TRBV2; d_gene: TRBD1; j_gene: TRBJ2-2; CDR3nt: TGTGCCAGCAGAGACAGGGGTGACGGGGAGCTGTTTTTT; CDR3aa: CASRDRGDGELFF
abundance: NA; v_gene: TRBV7-3; d_gene: NA; j_gene: TRBJ2-3; CDR3nt: TGTGCCAGCAGCCGTGGGAGTTCTAGCACAGATACGCAGTATTTT; CDR3aa: CASSRGSSSTDTQYF
abundance: NA; v_gene: TRBV7-9; d_gene: NA; j_gene: TRBJ1-1; CDR3nt: TGTGCCAGCAGCTACGCCGGCTCAGAAGGAGGAGAAGGGTTCTTT; CDR3aa: CASSYAGSEGGEGFF
abundance: NA; v_gene: TRBV11-3; d_gene: TRBD2; j_gene: TRBJ2-1; CDR3nt: TGTGCCAGCAGCCCCCGCGGGAGCAATGAGCAGTTCTTC; CDR3aa: CASSPRGSNEQFF
abundance: NA; v_gene: TRBV7-9; d_gene: NA; j_gene: TRBJ1-5; CDR3nt: TGTGCCAGCAGCTTGGAAGACGGGGACAATCAGCCCCAGCATTTT; CDR3aa: CASSLEDGDNQPQHF
abundance: once; v_gene: TRBV7-2; d_gene: TRBD1; j_gene: TRBJ2-7; CDR3nt: TGTGCCAGCAGCTTAGGGGTTCGGCAGGGGGCAGACGAGCAGTACTTC; CDR3aa: CASSLGVRQGADEQYF
abundance: NA; v_gene: TRBV7-9; d_gene: NA; j_gene: TRBJ1-2; CDR3nt: TGTGCCAGCAGCTTAGGGCTGGACATTCTCAACTATGGCTACACCTTC; CDR3aa: CASSLGLDILNYGYTF
abundance: NA; v_gene: TRBV4-1; d_gene: TRBD1; j_gene: TRBJ2-7; CDR3nt: TGCGCCAGCAGCCAGCCCCGGGACAGGGACAAAGAGCAGTACTTC; CDR3aa: CASSQPRDRDKEQYF
abundance: NA; v_gene: TRBV18; d_gene: NA; j_gene: TRBJ2-5; CDR3nt: TGTGCCAGCTCACCACGGGAGGCGGAGACCCAGTACTTC; CDR3aa: CASSPREAETQYF
abundance: NA; v_gene: TRBV10-3; d_gene: NA; j_gene: TRBJ2-3; CDR3nt: TGTGCCAGCCCGCCTGGGGTAGCGCTCACAGATACGCAGTATTTT; CDR3aa: CASPPGVALTDTQYF
abundance: NA; v_gene: TRBV30; d_gene: TRBD2; j_gene: TRBJ2-2; CDR3nt: TGTGCCTGGGAAAGCGGGAGGATCAACACCGGGGAGCTGTTTTTT; CDR3aa: CAWESGRINTGELFF
abundance: NA; v_gene: TRBV7-7; d_gene: NA; j_gene: TRBJ2-1; CDR3nt: TGTGCCAGCAGCTTGGGGGGGCGCGTCAATGAGCAGTTCTTC; CDR3aa: CASSLGGRVNEQFF
abundance: NA; v_gene: TRBV11-2; d_gene: NA; j_gene: TRBJ1-2; CDR3nt: TGTGCCAGCAGCAATGGCAGGGGCGTCTCTGGCTACACCTTC; CDR3aa: CASSNGRGVSGYTF
abundance: NA; v_gene: TRBV5-6; d_gene: TRBD1; j_gene: TRBJ1-6; CDR3nt: TGTGCCAGCAGTTTAGGGGACAGGGGGCTTTCACCCCTCCACTTT; CDR3aa: CASSLGDRGLSPLHF
abundance: NA; v_gene: TRBV7-6; d_gene: NA; j_gene: TRBJ2-2; CDR3nt: TGTGCCACCATGGGAGCCCCCGGTAGCGGGGAGCTGTTTTTT; CDR3aa: CATMGAPGSGELFF
abundance: NA; v_gene: TRBV27; d_gene: TRBD1; j_gene: TRBJ1-2; CDR3nt: TGTGCCAGCAGTATACAGGGGGAAGGCTATGGCTACACCTTC; CDR3aa: CASSIQGEGYGYTF
abundance: NA; v_gene: TRBV5-1; d_gene: NA; j_gene: TRBJ1-5; CDR3nt: TGCGCCAGCAGCTTGGGGACCGGGAACAATCAGCCCCAGCATTTT; CDR3aa: CASSLGTGNNQPQHF
abundance: many; v_gene: TRBV6-4; d_gene: NA; j_gene: TRBJ2-3; CDR3nt: TGTGCCAGCAGTGAGTCCGCGGGCAGCACAGATACGCAGTATTTT; CDR3aa: CASSESAGSTDTQYF
abundance: NA; v_gene: TRBV7-8; d_gene: TRBD1; j_gene: TRBJ2-1; CDR3nt: TGTGCCAGCAGCCTTCAGACAGGGGGGAACAATGAGCAGTTCTTC; CDR3aa: CASSLQTGGNNEQFF
abundance: NA; v_gene: TRBV5-6; d_gene: NA; j_gene: TRBJ1-1; CDR3nt: TGTGCCAGCAGCGGGGGGGGTTCAGCTTTCTTT; CDR3aa: CASSGGGSAFF
abundance: NA; v_gene: TRBV19; d_gene: NA; j_gene: TRBJ2-7; CDR3nt: TGTGCCAGTAGTACCTTAGAAGGGGTAACGGGCAACGAGCAGTACTTC; CDR3aa: CASSTLEGVTGNEQYF
abundance: NA; v_gene: TRBV4-1; d_gene: NA; j_gene: TRBJ2-2; CDR3nt: TGCGCCAGCAGCCAAGTACCGGGGTTAAACACCGGGGAGCTGTTTTTT; CDR3aa: CASSQVPGLNTGELFF
abundance: NA; v_gene: TRBV29-1; d_gene: NA; j_gene: TRBJ1-2; CDR3nt: TGCAGCGTAAAGAATAGCAACTATGGCTACACCTTC; CDR3aa: CSVKNSNYGYTF
abundance: NA; v_gene: TRBV29-1; d_gene: TRBD2; j_gene: TRBJ2-3; CDR3nt: TGCAGCTCCCCCGGACTAGCGGGGATAGATACGCAGTATTTT; CDR3aa: CSSPGLAGIDTQYF
abundance: NA; v_gene: TRBV18; d_gene: NA; j_gene: TRBJ1-6; CDR3nt: TGTGCCAGCTCACCGGAGGACCTTTCACCCCTCCACTTT; CDR3aa: CASSPEDLSPLHF
abundance: few; v_gene: TRBV9; d_gene: NA; j_gene: TRBJ1-1; CDR3nt: TGTGCCAGCAGCGTAACAGGGTTTCTGAACACTGAAGCTTTCTTT; CDR3aa: CASSVTGFLNTEAFF